These 20 T cell receptor beta chains originate from one sample sequenced in a study of STAT5B mutations in CD4+ large granular lymphocyte leukemia. Some clones are missing from TCRdb's copy, which holds only in-frame ones; the method was immunoSEQ multiplex PCR. The sample consists of tens of thousands of clones, roughly 84% of them appearing once. Source material: CD4+ T cells from blood buffy coats. The receptor source for this set is a human donor in good health.

The CDR3 DNA follows: TGTGCCAGCAGCCTAGGGGCGGGACAGAACTACGAGCAGTACTTC. Encoded protein: CASSLGAGQNYEQYF. The chain has TRBV7-9 and TRBJ2-7, with D tentatively TRBD1 (7 bases). The CDR3 is 15 residues long. The V end was cut by 5 bases, the J end by 3 bases, with 17 bases between. The germline CDR1 and CDR2 sequences are SEHNR and FQNEAQ (reference sequence).

As regards this clone: This specimen includes other DNA sequences encoding the same CDR3. The gene calls are TRBV28 and TRBJ2-1, with 7 bases matching TRBD2. V lost 2 bases, J lost 2 bases, and 0 bases stayed unmatched. The CDR3 is 14 amino acids. The germline V gene encodes CDR1 MDHEN and CDR2 SYDVKM. For the CDR3, the DNA is TGTGCCAGCAGTTTAGCGGGGGCCTACAATGAGCAGTTCTTC. Translating it yields CASSLAGAYNEQFF.

This clone was found once. The chain recombines TRBV6-5 with TRBJ2-5; no firm D call. The germline gives CDR1 MNHEY, CDR2 SVGAGI. V was shortened by 0 bases and J by 5 bases, with 7 bases between the two germline ends. The CDR3 covers 13 residues. The CDR3 DNA reads as TGTGCCAGCAGTTACTCAGGGATTGAGACCCAGTACTTC. This encodes CASSYSGIETQYF.

V and J are TRBV27 and TRBJ2-5; 9 positions agree with TRBD1. V shed 5 bases and J 2 bases; nucleotides not matched to a gene: 12. Germline values: CDR1 MNHEY, CDR2 SMNVEV (reference sequence). This CDR3 region has 17 residues. The CDR3 DNA follows: TGTGCCAGCAGTCCCAGACAGGGGGTACCTGGGCAAGAGACCCAGTACTTC. Its protein product is CASSPRQGVPGQETQYF.

The chain is built from TRBV27 and TRBJ1-4; maybe TRBD1 (6 bases). V was clipped by 5 bases and J by 5 bases, with 15 bases between them. The germline gives CDR1 MNHEY, CDR2 SMNVEV (reference sequence). This CDR3 is 15 amino acids long. The CDR3 nucleotides are TGTGCCAGCAGTAGGGTCAGGGGTTCCAATGAAAAACTGTTTTTT. As protein: CASSRVRGSNEKLFF.

This clone was observed once. The chain uses TRBV5-1 and TRBJ2-7; 8 nucleotides match TRBD2. This CDR3 is built from 15 residues. The V gene end was trimmed by 2 bases and the J gene end by 2 bases; junction bases not matched to a gene: 6. Germline V CDR1 and CDR2: SGHRS, YFSETQ. The CDR3 coding sequence is TGCGCCAGCAGCTTTGACCGGGGGGGCGCCTACGAGCAGTACTTC. It translates to CASSFDRGGAYEQYF.

The chain has TRBV27 and TRBJ1-1, with D perhaps TRBD1 (6 bases). V shed 2 bases and J shed 4 bases, with 11 bases lying between them. CDR1 and CDR2 (germline): MNHEY, SMNVEV (reference sequence). The CDR3 contains 14 residues. CDR3: CASSLNREVTEAFF. The CDR3 nucleotides are TGTGCCAGCAGTTTAAACAGGGAGGTCACTGAAGCTTTCTTT.

The CDR3 spells CASSEGHSGGWFSPLHF. In nucleotides, the CDR3 is TGTGCCAGCAGTGAAGGGCACTCAGGGGGCTGGTTTTCACCCCTCCACTTT. J is TRBJ1-6 and V is TRBV6-1; 8 bases agree with TRBD1. Germline loops: CDR1 MNHNS, CDR2 SASEGT. The CDR3 consists of 17 residues. Trimming cost V 1 base and J 9 bases; bases outside gene matches: 11.

The J gene is TRBJ2-1, the V gene TRBV10-3; 7 nucleotides match TRBD1. This CDR3 has 15 residues. Unmatched junction bases numbered 6, after V lost 3 bases and J lost 4 bases. CDR1 and CDR2 (germline): ENHRY, SYGVKD. The CDR3 DNA reads TGTGCCATCAGTGAATCAGGGGGAGCTTACAATGAGCAGTTCTTC. Encoded protein: CAISESGGAYNEQFF.

This chain uses TRBV28 with TRBJ1-5; 8 positions match TRBD1. Germline CDR1 is MDHEN and CDR2 is SYDVKM. The V gene end was trimmed by 7 bases and the J gene end by 6 bases; junction bases not matched to a gene: 8. CDR3 length equals 14 residues. The CDR3 DNA follows: TGTGCCAGCAACACAGGGGGTAGTAGTCAGCCCCAGCATTTT. This codes for CASNTGGSSQPQHF.

The J gene is TRBJ1-2, the V gene TRBV5-1, with 8 bases fitting TRBD1. The CDR3 loop spans 14 amino acids. Per the germline V gene, CDR1 is SGHRS and CDR2 is YFSETQ. After removal of 4 bases from V and 6 bases from J, the junction contained 8 bases not matched to a gene. The CDR3 loop is CASSVRTGLDGYTF. The DNA for the CDR3 is TGCGCCAGCAGCGTCCGGACAGGGCTTGATGGCTACACCTTC.

The chain employs TRBV5-1 and TRBJ1-2; possible D gene TRBD1, 6 bases. Germline CDR1 is SGHRS and CDR2 is YFSETQ. The CDR3 loop spans 16 amino acids. Trimming removed 4 bases from V and 8 bases from J, with 24 bases in between. The CDR3 is CASSLGPDRPRGGYTF. The CDR3 nucleotides are TGCGCCAGCAGCCTCGGACCAGATCGGCCGAGGGGGGGCTACACCTTC.

The chain combines TRBV11-2 with TRBJ1-4; D may be TRBD1 (5 bases). The CDR3 runs 14 residues. V lost 4 bases, J lost 8 bases, and 14 bases lay in between. Germline V lookup: CDR1 SGHAT, CDR2 FQNNGV. Here the CDR3 reads CASSSRAGLEKLFF. The CDR3 DNA follows: TGTGCCAGCAGCTCTCGGGCAGGGTTGGAAAAACTGTTTTTT.

J is TRBJ1-6 and V is TRBV28; no firm D call. V lost 2 bases and J 6 bases, leaving 11 bases between the germline ends. Per germline, CDR1 MDHEN and CDR2 SYDVKM. The CDR3 consists of 15 residues. The CDR3 sequence: CASSLSRRANSPLHF. CDR3 DNA sequence: TGTGCCAGCAGTTTAAGTAGAAGGGCTAATTCACCCCTCCACTTT.

The gene calls are TRBV5-1 and TRBJ1-1; 8 positions agree with TRBD1. The germline V gene has CDR1 SGHRS and CDR2 YFSETQ. The junction had 10 bases not matched to a gene; V was cut back by 1 base and J by 5 bases. CDR3 length: 16 amino acids. This CDR3 reads CASSLLGQGANTEAFF. The CDR3 DNA sequence: TGCGCCAGCAGCTTGTTAGGGCAGGGGGCAAATACTGAAGCTTTCTTT.

This chain connects TRBV6-5 to TRBJ2-5; 9 nucleotides agree with TRBD2. V was pared by 4 bases and J by 5 bases, with 8 bases of the junction left unmatched. From germline, CDR1 is MNHEY and CDR2 SVGAGI. The CDR3 runs 15 residues. In DNA, the CDR3 is TGTGCCAGCAGTTCCTCTAGCGGGGCGGTGGAGACCCAGTACTTC. Residues: CASSSSSGAVETQYF.

The chain links TRBV2 to TRBJ2-7; 12 bases are a match to TRBD2. CDR3 size: 15 residues. The J segment lost 5 bases and the V segment lost 4 bases, leaving 6 bases of the junction unmatched. CDR1 and CDR2 (germline): SNHLY, FYNNEI. CDR3: CASSATTSGSHEQYF. As DNA, the CDR3 is TGTGCCAGCAGTGCCACGACTAGCGGGAGCCACGAGCAGTACTTC.

The V gene is TRBV7-8, the J gene TRBJ1-2, with TRBD1 matching over 8 bases. The CDR3 is 15 residues long. Germline V CDR1 and CDR2: SGHVS, FQNEAQ. The V gene end was trimmed by 0 bases and the J gene end by 8 bases; junction bases not matched to a gene: 8. CDR3 bases: TGTGCCAGCAGCTTAGCAGACAGGGGCCAGTGGGGCTACACCTTC. Translation: CASSLADRGQWGYTF.

The chain joins TRBV10-3 to TRBJ2-2; D may be TRBD2 (6 bases). CDR1 and CDR2 (germline): ENHRY, SYGVKD. V lost 4 bases, J lost 5 bases, and 11 bases lay in between. The CDR3 covers 14 residues. CDR3 nucleotides: TGTGCCATCAGTGGTAGGCTAGCGACCGGGGAGCTGTTTTTT. Amino acids: CAISGRLATGELFF.

The chain couples TRBV7-9 to TRBJ2-3; D is perhaps TRBD1 (6 bases). CDR3 length: 14 residues. Trimming took off 5 bases at V and 2 bases at J, with 11 bases between the two ends. The germline V gene has CDR1 SEHNR and CDR2 FQNEAQ (reference sequence). CDR3 residues: CASSRTDFTDTQYF. In DNA, the CDR3 is TGTGCCAGCAGCCGGACAGATTTCACAGATACGCAGTATTTT.